The rows below give T cell receptor beta chains drawn from one sample of a study of blood T cells in healthy people across ages. Each CDR3 protein is one row after TCRdb ran MiXCR on the 5' RACE reads. The sample includes around 650,000 distinct CDR3 sequences, roughly 32% seen only once; the top ten take 15%. The sequencing input was blood. The receptors were sampled from a woman of 80 years or more in good health. Each CDR3 is given with its conserved first and last residue. The D gene is left open where the match is weak. Size values are once, few and many counts, or a class for expanded clones, and some rows have none.

abundance,j_gene,v_gene,d_gene,CDR3aa,CDR3nt
.,TRBJ1-2,TRBV6-5,TRBD1,CASSPPIGQGLYGYTF,TGTGCCAGCAGCCCACCAATAGGACAGGGACTCTATGGCTACACCTTC
.,TRBJ1-1,TRBV7-2,.,CASSLAIGETEVFF,TGTGCCAGCAGCTTAGCGATAGGGGAGACTGAAGTTTTCTTT
few,TRBJ2-2,TRBV3-1,.,CASSHNPGELFF,TGTGCCAGCAGCCATAATCCCGGGGAGCTGTTTTTT
many,TRBJ1-1,TRBV6-2/TRBV6-3,.,CASSYSANTEAFF,TGTGCCAGCAGTTACTCGGCCAACACTGAAGCTTTCTTT
many,TRBJ2-5,TRBV4-3,.,CASSQGGREETQYF,TGCGCCAGCAGCCAAGGCGGACGGGAAGAGACCCAGTACTTC
.,TRBJ1-5,TRBV30,.,CAWSASLGQPQHF,TGTGCCTGGAGTGCGTCTCTAGGTCAGCCCCAGCATTTT
many,TRBJ1-2,TRBV29-1,.,CSVDDRVYGYTF,TGCAGCGTTGATGACAGAGTCTATGGCTACACCTTC
.,TRBJ1-6,TRBV27,.,CASSLRGESYNSPLHF,TGTGCCAGCAGTTTACGGGGGGAGTCCTATAATTCACCCCTCCACTTT
few,TRBJ1-1,TRBV30,TRBD1,CAWSPGTGYNTEAFF,TGTGCCTGGAGTCCCGGGACAGGATACAACACTGAAGCTTTCTTT
.,TRBJ1-1,TRBV24-1,.,CATSDARGNTEAFF,TGTGCCACCAGTGATGCCAGGGGGAACACTGAAGCTTTCTTT
.,TRBJ1-6,TRBV20-1,.,CSARDREGMSSPLHF,TGCAGTGCTAGAGATCGGGAGGGGATGAGTTCACCCCTCCACTTT
many,TRBJ1-4,TRBV15,TRBD1,CATSRGDSATNEKLFF,TGTGCCACCAGCAGAGGGGACAGTGCAACTAATGAAAAACTGTTTTTT
many,TRBJ2-1,TRBV20-1,.,CSARGRYNEQFF,TGCAGTGCGCGGGGGCGATACAATGAGCAGTTCTTC
.,TRBJ2-6,TRBV19,TRBD1,CASNDRVSSGANVLTF,TGTGCCAGTAACGACAGGGTTAGCTCTGGGGCCAACGTCCTGACTTTC
many,TRBJ1-5,TRBV24-1,.,CATGHGVGNQPQHF,TGTGCCACCGGCCACGGGGTGGGCAATCAGCCCCAGCATTTT
many,TRBJ2-1,TRBV14,.,CASSQEHTGSEQFF,TGTGCCAGCAGCCAAGAACACACAGGGTCTGAGCAGTTCTTC
many,TRBJ2-7,TRBV7-9,.,CASSRRGSAGLYEQYF,TGTGCCAGCAGCCGTCGGGGTTCGGCAGGGTTATACGAGCAGTACTTC
many,TRBJ2-7,TRBV14,.,CASSQDADFPYEQYF,TGTGCCAGCAGCCAAGATGCCGACTTTCCCTACGAGCAGTACTTC
.,TRBJ2-5,TRBV29-1,TRBD1,CSASTGGWETQYF,TGCAGCGCCTCGACAGGGGGCTGGGAGACCCAGTACTTC
few,TRBJ1-4,TRBV2,.,CASSERRVEKLFF,TGTGCCAGCAGTGAACGCAGGGTAGAAAAACTGTTTTTT
many,TRBJ2-4,TRBV9,TRBD1,CASSVEGQGAIQYF,TGTGCCAGCAGCGTAGAGGGACAGGGGGCGATTCAGTACTTC
many,TRBJ1-6,TRBV7-3,.,CASSLFGRGSPLHF,TGTGCCAGCAGCTTATTCGGGAGGGGGTCACCCCTCCACTTT
many,TRBJ2-5,TRBV15,.,CATSYEGLIQETQYF,TGTGCCACCAGCTACGAGGGCCTAATCCAAGAGACCCAGTACTTC
many,TRBJ1-2,TRBV6-2/TRBV6-3,.,CASRSGGVNYGYTF,TGTGCCAGCAGATCTGGAGGGGTTAACTATGGCTACACCTTC
many,TRBJ2-7,TRBV7-6,.,CASSGGYSYEQYF,TGTGCCAGCAGCGGGGGGTATTCCTACGAGCAGTACTTC
.,TRBJ2-7,TRBV20-1,TRBD1,CCARDREEGRGQYF,TGCTGTGCTAGAGACAGGGAAGAGGGAAGAGGGCAGTACTTC
few,TRBJ2-2,TRBV3-1,.,CASSQLQNTGELFF,TGTGCCAGCAGCCAACTTCAGAACACCGGGGAGCTGTTTTTT
many,TRBJ2-3,TRBV3-1,.,CASSPPGSGTDTQYF,TGTGCCAGCAGCCCGCCAGGGTCTGGCACAGATACGCAGTATTTT
many,TRBJ2-1,TRBV11-2,TRBD2,CASSWVPRTSGGGYEQFF,TGTGCCAGCAGCTGGGTGCCCCGGACTAGCGGGGGAGGGTATGAGCAGTTCTTC
many,TRBJ1-5,TRBV6-5,.,CASSSGGRGNQPQHF,TGTGCCAGCAGTTCTGGGGGGCGGGGAAATCAGCCCCAGCATTTT
.,TRBJ1-2,TRBV7-2,.,CASSLALEGYTF,TGTGCCAGCAGCTTAGCGCTCGAGGGCTACACCTTC
.,TRBJ1-1,TRBV2,TRBD1,CASSANIQGMNTEAFF,TGTGCCAGCAGCGCCAACATACAGGGGATGAACACTGAAGCTTTCTTT
once,TRBJ1-3,TRBV5-5,.,CASSFFRDRNSGNTIYF,TGTGCCAGCAGCTTCTTCCGTGACAGGAACTCTGGAAACACCATATATTTT
many,TRBJ2-5,TRBV5-5,TRBD1,CASHRDRDYQTQYF,TGTGCCAGCCACCGGGACAGGGATTACCAGACCCAGTACTTC
.,TRBJ2-7,TRBV30,.,CAWSYTGQGMGEQYF,TGTGCCTGGAGTTATACGGGGCAGGGGATGGGGGAGCAGTACTTC
few,TRBJ2-7,TRBV5-1,.,CASSFDRLMYEQYF,TGCGCCAGCAGCTTTGACAGGTTAATGTACGAGCAGTACTTC
.,TRBJ2-1,TRBV24-1,TRBD2,CATSDPASGGYNEQFF,TGTGCCACCAGCGACCCCGCTAGCGGGGGCTACAATGAGCAGTTCTTC
many,TRBJ2-3,TRBV7-7,.,CALTALSSYTQYF,TGTGCACTAACGGCCCTCTCCAGTTATACGCAGTATTTT
.,TRBJ2-5,TRBV6-2/TRBV6-3,TRBD2,CASSYSGLYSGGRLNQEAQYF,TGTGCCAGCAGTTACTCGGGTCTTTATAGCGGGGGCCGCCTTAACCAAGAGGCCCAGTACTTC